These T cell receptor beta chains were read from a single sample in a study of metastatic and nonmetastatic thyroid tumors. MiXCR reprocessed the PCR reads for TCRdb. Of about 16,000 clones listed, around 33% were seen once; the top ten hold around 13%. Sequenced: tumor tissue. These receptors all stem from a male donor with papillary thyroid cancer or a benign thyroid nodule (not recorded which). Some clones in this sample may be carry-over from other donors' samples. Both conserved end residues are part of each CDR3. Each record gives: V gene, clone size, D gene, J gene, CDR3 DNA, CDR3 protein. The D gene is left open where the match is weak. Rows give clone size only sometimes, using once, few, many, or a class for an expanded clone.

TRBV7-6,few,TRBD1,TRBJ2-7,TGTGCCAGCAGCTTAGGTACAGGGGGCTTTTACGAGCAGTACTTC,CASSLGTGGFYEQYF
TRBV15,medium-sized,.,TRBJ1-5,TGTGCCACCAGCCAGAACATGGGGTGGCAAAGCAATCAGCCCCAGCATTTT,CATSQNMGWQSNQPQHF
TRBV7-6,.,.,TRBJ1-6,TGTGCCAGCAGCCTGCAACAGGGTGGTTCACCCCTCCACTTT,CASSLQQGGSPLHF
TRBV12-3/TRBV12-4,.,.,TRBJ1-5,TGTGCCAGCAGTCTGGGACTCGGGGATAGCAATCAGCCCCAGCATTTT,CASSLGLGDSNQPQHF
TRBV11-2,.,TRBD1,TRBJ2-3,TGTGCGAGCAGGCTCGGACAGGCCGGCGCAGATACGCAGATTTTT,CASRLGQAGADTQIF
TRBV6-1,many,TRBD2,TRBJ2-4,TGTGCCAGCATTCGGACTAGCGGGGGGGCCAAAAACATTCAGTACTTC,CASIRTSGGAKNIQYF
TRBV30,many,TRBD1,TRBJ1-2,TGTGCCTGGAGTGATGGACAGGACCAGGTCTATGGCTACACCTTC,CAWSDGQDQVYGYTF
TRBV7-3,many,TRBD2,TRBJ2-1,TGTGCCAGCAGCTTAAGCGCCGGGACTAGGGACTACAATGAGCAGTTCTTC,CASSLSAGTRDYNEQFF
TRBV11-1,.,TRBD1,TRBJ2-7,TGTGCCAGCAGCCTTCGACAGGGTCGGCACGAGCAGTACTTC,CASSLRQGRHEQYF
TRBV6-1,few,TRBD1,TRBJ1-2,TGTGCCAGCAGTTCGGAACGGACAGGGGTGAATGGCTACACCTTC,CASSSERTGVNGYTF
TRBV30,.,TRBD1,TRBJ1-5,TGTGCCTGGAGCGGACAGGGGGCTCAGCCCCAGCATTTT,CAWSGQGAQPQHF
TRBV7-6,many,.,TRBJ2-1,TGTGCCAGCAGCCCACCCCACCCGGGCCTTGGGGGTGAGCAGTTCTTC,CASSPPHPGLGGEQFF
TRBV6-1,few,TRBD1,TRBJ2-5,TGTGCCAGCAGAACGACAGGGGGGTCGGAGACCCAGTACTTC,CASRTTGGSETQYF
TRBV6-1,.,TRBD2,TRBJ2-1,TGTGCCAGCAGTGAAAACAGCCTCCGGGCAACTAGCGGGAATGAGCAGTTCTTC,CASSENSLRATSGNEQFF
TRBV7-8,few,.,TRBJ1-6,TGTGCCAGCAGCTTTGACTCAACTCCCCTCCACTTT,CASSFDSTPLHF
TRBV7-2,few,.,TRBJ2-7,TGTGCCAGCAGTTTAGACAGGACCTACGAGCAGTACTTC,CASSLDRTYEQYF
TRBV12-3/TRBV12-4,many,TRBD1,TRBJ1-2,TGTGCCAGCAGTGGGACAGGGAAGGGATATGGCTACACCTTC,CASSGTGKGYGYTF
TRBV19,few,TRBD1,TRBJ1-2,TGTGCCAGTAGTGAAGACAGGGGGCTTTCTGGCTACACCTTC,CASSEDRGLSGYTF
TRBV15,medium-sized,TRBD2,TRBJ2-1,TGTGCCACCAGCAAAGGACTAGCGGGAGGTCCTACCTACAATGAGCAGTTCTTC,CATSKGLAGGPTYNEQFF
TRBV5-1,.,TRBD1,TRBJ1-5,TGCGCCAGCAGCCCGGGGACAGGTAGCAATCAGCCCCAGCATTTT,CASSPGTGSNQPQHF
TRBV19,medium-sized,TRBD1,TRBJ1-4,TGTGCCAGTAGTTCGGGACAGGGGATGGCAACTAATGAAAAACTGTTTTTT,CASSSGQGMATNEKLFF
TRBV28,few,.,TRBJ1-2,TGTGCCAGCAGTTTACTCAGTGAGCCTGTTAACTATGGCTACACCTTC,CASSLLSEPVNYGYTF
TRBV30,.,.,TRBJ1-1,TGTGCCTGGAGTATTTCCGGGGCCCCAACTGAAGCTTTCTTT,CAWSISGAPTEAFF
TRBV7-3,few,.,TRBJ1-1,TGTGCCAGCAGCTTATCGTGGAACACTGAAGCTTTCTTT,CASSLSWNTEAFF
TRBV3-1,.,.,TRBJ1-5,TGTGCCAGCAGCCAATGGGGAGGGGGAGATCATCAGCCCCAGCATTTT,CASSQWGGGDHQPQHF
TRBV5-1,.,TRBD2,TRBJ2-7,TGCGCCAGCAGCTTGGTGGTCGGACTAGCGGGAGGAAACGAGCAGTACTTC,CASSLVVGLAGGNEQYF
TRBV5-6,many,TRBD1,TRBJ2-7,TGTGCCAGCAGCTTACAGGGGCCTTACGAGCAGTACTTC,CASSLQGPYEQYF
TRBV30,.,TRBD1,TRBJ1-5,TGTGCCTGGAGTACCACCGGGACAGGGGGTTTCTATAGCAATCAGCCCCAGCATTTT,CAWSTTGTGGFYSNQPQHF
TRBV20-1,.,TRBD2,TRBJ2-1,TGCAGTGCTAGGTCCGTTGGACTAGTACTAAATGAGCAGTTCTTC,CSARSVGLVLNEQFF
TRBV5-1,.,TRBD1,TRBJ2-1,TGCGCCAGCAGCCCGGGACAGGGATATTCCCATGAGCAGTTCTTC,CASSPGQGYSHEQFF
TRBV12-3/TRBV12-4,medium-sized,.,TRBJ2-2,TGTGCCAGCAGCATAATCCAGGGGCTCGGCACCGGGGAGCTGTTTTTT,CASSIIQGLGTGELFF
TRBV19,.,.,TRBJ2-7,TGTGCCAGTAGTATTGTTCTTTCGACCTACGAGCAGTACTTC,CASSIVLSTYEQYF
TRBV6-1,few,TRBD1,TRBJ1-2,TGTGCCAGCAGTGGAACAGGGGACTATGGCTACACCTTC,CASSGTGDYGYTF
TRBV19,many,.,TRBJ2-6,TGTGCCAGTATCAAACAGGTCAACTCTGGGGCCAACGTCCTGACTTTC,CASIKQVNSGANVLTF
TRBV2,.,.,TRBJ2-7,TGTGCCAGTTCTCCGGGAGAGGGTGGCGAGCAGTACTTC,CASSPGEGGEQYF
TRBV20-1,.,TRBD2,TRBJ2-7,TGCAGTGCTAGGCGCGATAGCGGGAGGTACGAGCAGTACTTC,CSARRDSGRYEQYF
TRBV24-1,.,.,TRBJ2-5,TGTGCCACCAGTGACCCCACCGGACCGAAAGAGACCCAGTACTTC,CATSDPTGPKETQYF
TRBV6-5,many,.,TRBJ2-3,TGTGCCAGCAGTTACTCGGGGGCAGATACGCAGTATTTT,CASSYSGADTQYF
TRBV5-4,.,.,TRBJ1-1,TGTGCCAGCAGCGTCGGGACAAACACTGGAGCTTTCTTT,CASSVGTNTGAFF
TRBV9,.,.,TRBJ1-2,TGTGCCAGCAGCGTAGGGAGGGTGGCGAACTATGGCTACACCTTC,CASSVGRVANYGYTF
TRBV20-1,.,.,TRBJ2-1,TGCAGTGCCCCAAAATGGGGTTCAGGTAATGAGCAGTTCTTC,CSAPKWGSGNEQFF
TRBV5-6,.,.,TRBJ2-3,TGTGCCAGCAGGGGATGGCTTCGGGGCACAGATACGCAGTATTTT,CASRGWLRGTDTQYF